This T cell receptor (beta chain) was observed in a study of T cell responses to AZD1222 COVID-19 vaccine. Findings and caveats of the study: Sampled repertoires all dated from after the peak T cell response. Only a handful of individuals given AZD1222 were seropositive at baseline.

Comment on this clone: Its antigen remains unknown.

V was clipped by 2 bases and J by 7 bases, with 15 bases between them. Per germline, CDR1 LNHNV and CDR2 YYDKDF (reference sequence). The length of the CDR3 is 14 residues. The assay was immunoSEQ multiplex PCR, and TCRdb's table has in-frame clones only and misses some. The table records over 120,000 clones, 75% to 90% of them present only once. This chain joins TRBV15 and TRBJ2-7; D is perhaps TRBD1 or TRBD2 (5 bases each). This specimen was peripheral blood, taken on day 0 of AZD1222 vaccination. This clonotype was obtained from an adult in good health. CDR3 nucleotides: TGTGCCACCAGCAGAAGGGACGGCAGAGAGGAGCAGTACTTC. This sequence encodes CATSRRDGREEQYF.